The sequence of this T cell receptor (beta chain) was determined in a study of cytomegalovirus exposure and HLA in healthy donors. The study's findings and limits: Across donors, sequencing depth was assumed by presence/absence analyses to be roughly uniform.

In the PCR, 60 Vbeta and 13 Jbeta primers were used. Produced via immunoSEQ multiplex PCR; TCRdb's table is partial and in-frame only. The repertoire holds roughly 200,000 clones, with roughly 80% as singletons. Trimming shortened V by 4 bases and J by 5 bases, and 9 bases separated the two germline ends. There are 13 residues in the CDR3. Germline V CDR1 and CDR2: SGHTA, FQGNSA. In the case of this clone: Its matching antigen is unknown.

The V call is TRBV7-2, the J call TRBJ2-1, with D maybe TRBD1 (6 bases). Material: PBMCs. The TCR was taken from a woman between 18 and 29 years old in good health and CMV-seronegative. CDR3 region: CASSWDKHNEQFF. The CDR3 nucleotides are TGTGCCAGCAGCTGGGACAAACACAATGAGCAGTTCTTC.